Below are 18 T cell receptor beta chains sequenced from a single sample in a study of T cell responses to AZD1222 COVID-19 vaccine. Measured with immunoSEQ multiplex PCR; TCRdb has only the in-frame clones, and not every one. The sample yields 150,000 to 170,000 clones, 86% seen once. The sample in question was peripheral blood, obtained on day 0 of MenACWY control vaccination. The receptors stem from an adult in good health.

The V gene is TRBV7-3, the J gene TRBJ2-4; 8 nucleotides line up with TRBD2. The V gene end was trimmed by 5 bases and the J gene end by 5 bases; junction bases not matched to a gene: 14. Looked up from germline, CDR1 is SGHTA and CDR2 is FQGTGA. The length of the CDR3 is 17 residues. The CDR3 region has the DNA TGTGCCAGCAGCCCTCGTCGGGGGGGAGGGCGTCAAAACATTCAGTACTTC. Its translation: CASSPRRGGGRQNIQYF.

The V call is TRBV10-3, the J call TRBJ2-2, with 10 positions matching TRBD1. Germline CDR1 is ENHRY and CDR2 is SYGVKD. Unmatched junction bases numbered 11, after V lost 4 bases and J lost 3 bases. The CDR3 runs to 18 residues. The CDR3 coding sequence is TGTGCCATCAGTGGATACCCCCGTGGACAGGGGGACACCGGGGAGCTGTTTTTT. It specifies CAISGYPRGQGDTGELFF.

This chain joins TRBV4-2 and TRBJ1-1; D is uncertain. V lost 1 base to trimming and J lost 5 bases, with 5 bases between them. Germline CDR1 reads LGHNA; CDR2 reads YNFKEQ. This CDR3 is built from 12 residues. The CDR3 nucleotides are TGTGCCAGCAGCCAAGGGATGACTGAAGCTTTCTTT. Its protein is CASSQGMTEAFF.

V and J are TRBV12-3 or TRBV12-4 and TRBJ2-7; 7 bases are a match to TRBD1. V lost 8 bases to trimming and J lost 2 bases; unmatched junction nucleotides: 6. The CDR3 is made up of 13 amino acids. The CDR3: CASYTGDPYEQYV. Written as DNA, the CDR3 is TGTGCCAGCTATACAGGGGACCCCTACGAGCAGTACGTC.

The V gene is TRBV2, the J gene TRBJ2-3; D may be TRBD1 (6 bases). The CDR3 contains 13 residues. CDR1 is SNHLY and CDR2 is FYNNEI in the germline V gene. Trimming cost V 11 bases and J 4 bases, with 16 bases left between them. The CDR3 spells CAGRLGAADTQYF. In nucleotides, the CDR3 is TGTGCCGGCCGACTGGGGGCAGCAGATACGCAGTATTTT.

V gene TRBV3-1 (or the pseudogene TRBV3-2) combines with J gene TRBJ1-5, with unresolved D. The ends were cut back, 4 bases at V and 6 bases at J, with 10 bases in the middle. Per germline, CDR1 LGHDT and CDR2 YNNKEL (reference sequence). This CDR3 has 13 residues. CDR3 in amino acids: CASSPPGGQPQHF. In DNA, the CDR3 is TGTGCCAGCAGCCCTCCCGGAGGTCAGCCCCAGCATTTT.

The chain combines TRBV2 with TRBJ1-2, with no clear D. With 6 bases removed from V and 2 bases from J, the gap between germline ends came to 16 bases. Per germline, CDR1 SNHLY and CDR2 FYNNEI. This CDR3 is 15 amino acids long. The chain's CDR3 is CASSLDMSANYGYTF. CDR3 DNA sequence: TGTGCCAGCAGCCTTGATATGTCGGCGAACTATGGCTACACCTTC.

J is TRBJ2-1 and V is TRBV27; D is unresolved. V lost 4 bases and J 7 bases, leaving 8 bases between the germline ends. CDR3 length equals 12 residues. The germline V gene encodes CDR1 MNHEY and CDR2 SMNVEV (reference sequence). DNA for the CDR3: TGTGCCAGCAGTTCCCGATTAAATGAGCAGTTCTTC. Translation gives CASSSRLNEQFF.

This sequence joins TRBV27 and TRBJ2-5; 10 bases fit TRBD1. V dropped 5 bases and J dropped 1; count of bases not matched to a gene: 16. This CDR3 is built from 19 residues. Germline CDR1 and CDR2: MNHEY and SMNVEV (reference sequence). As DNA, the CDR3 is TGTGCCAGCAGTCCTCTGACCGGGACAGGGGATGAAGCCCAAGAGACCCAGTACTTC. Amino acids: CASSPLTGTGDEAQETQYF.

CDR3 in amino acids: CASSTRLAGELFF. CDR3 sequence (DNA): TGTGCCAGTAGTACGAGATTGGCCGGGGAGCTGTTTTTT. V is TRBV19 and J is TRBJ2-2, with D unresolved. Per the germline V gene, CDR1 is LNHDA and CDR2 is SQIVND (reference sequence). V was cut by 4 bases and J by 6 bases, with 9 bases left in between. The CDR3 spans 13 residues.

The chain employs TRBV14 and TRBJ2-1; D is perhaps TRBD1 (5 bases). CDR1 is SGHDN and CDR2 is FVKESK in the germline V gene. V lost 3 bases, J lost 3 bases, and 12 bases lay in between. The CDR3 spans 15 residues. CDR3: CASSHGQLNYNEQFF. CDR3 in DNA: TGTGCCAGCAGCCACGGACAACTGAACTACAATGAGCAGTTCTTC.

J is TRBJ1-2 and V is TRBV12-3 or TRBV12-4; 8 positions match TRBD1. J gave up 7 bases and V 5 bases, and 3 bases lay outside the gene matches. This CDR3 has 12 residues. CDR3 in amino acids: CASSPRGPGYTF. CDR3 bases: TGTGCCAGCAGTCCCAGGGGGCCTGGCTACACCTTC.

This rearrangement joins TRBV4-2 to TRBJ2-2; D is unresolved. CDR3 size: 16 residues. Trimming removed 1 base from V and 6 bases from J, with 15 bases in between. Per the germline V gene, CDR1 is LGHNA and CDR2 is YNFKEQ. The CDR3: CASSQVRSEVSGELFF. The CDR3, as DNA: TGTGCCAGCAGCCAAGTCAGGTCAGAAGTGTCCGGGGAGCTGTTTTTT.

The J gene is TRBJ1-1, the V gene TRBV28; 7 bases fit TRBD1. Germline CDR1 is MDHEN and CDR2 is SYDVKM. The CDR3 runs 12 residues. The J segment lost 8 bases and the V segment lost 6 bases, leaving 6 bases of the junction unmatched. CDR3 amino acids: CASSLGGREAFF. CDR3 coding DNA: TGTGCCAGCAGCCTAGGGGGCAGGGAAGCTTTCTTT.

The chain uses TRBV11-2 and TRBJ2-5, with a tentative D call TRBD1 (7 bases). The V and J ends lost 6 bases and 2 bases respectively, with 22 bases between them. Germline V lookup: CDR1 SGHAT, CDR2 FQNNGV. The CDR3 spans 17 residues. CDR3 in amino acids: CASSPIKGRGVQETQYF. CDR3 DNA: TGTGCCAGCAGTCCGATTAAGGGCAGGGGGGTTCAAGAGACCCAGTACTTC.

CDR3 coding DNA: TGTGCCAGCAGCTTAGGCTATGCTTTACAGCTAGGCTACACCTTC. Its protein product is CASSLGYALQLGYTF. The chain is built from TRBV7-2 and TRBJ1-2, with D hard to call. There are 15 residues in the CDR3. CDR1 and CDR2 (germline): SGHTA, FQGNSA. V was clipped by 1 base and J by 8 bases, with 17 bases between them.

This chain links TRBV11-3 with TRBJ2-1; 7 bases align to TRBD2. Germline loops: CDR1 SGHNT, CDR2 YENEEA. This CDR3 comprises 13 residues. V lost 5 bases, J lost 4 bases, and 2 bases stayed unmatched. CDR3 sequence reads: CASSRGGYNEQFF. Written as DNA, the CDR3 is TGTGCCAGCAGCCGCGGGGGTTACAATGAGCAGTTCTTC.

This clone was seen a handful of times. CDR3 nucleotides: TGTGCCAGCAGTGACTCGCCCGGCACTGAAGCTTTCTTT. This translates into CASSDSPGTEAFF. The rearrangement links TRBV6-4 to TRBJ1-1, with D hard to call. Germline assignment: CDR1 MRHNA and CDR2 SNTAGT. The V gene lost 0 bases and the J gene lost 4 bases, with 6 bases spanning the gap. This CDR3 has 13 amino acids.